Sequencing of this TCR beta chain was carried out in a study of shared clonotypes between healthy human individuals. Germline V gene lookup returns CDR1 SGHTA and CDR2 FQGTGA. V was shortened by 4 bases and J by 0 bases, with 6 bases between the two germline ends. CDR3 length equals 14 residues. The genomic DNA of each subset was split evenly across several immunoSEQ plates. Profiled with immunoSEQ multiplex PCR; TCRdb holds only in-frame clones, not every one. The sample contains 2 million to 2.5 million clones, approximately 93% of which appear only once. Study observations and caveats: The four-donor shared clonotypes exceeded non-shared clonotypes in generation probability, with non-shared ones scoring lower. The small donor group covered limited genetic and exposure diversity. Richness estimates generally favored naive over memory subsets.

This clone was counted only a few times. Its antigen is as yet unknown. The sequenced material came from naive CD4+ T cells from PBMCs. Subset: CD45RA+ positively selected. The V call is TRBV7-3, the J call TRBJ2-2, with D perhaps matching TRBD2 (5 bases). This receptor was identified in a man in his late teens or twenties in good health. Some clones in this sample may be carry-over from other donors' samples. CDR3 DNA sequence: TGTGCCAGCAGCTCCGGGACGAACACCGGGGAGCTGTTTTTT. Its translation is CASSSGTNTGELFF.